This T cell receptor beta chain derives from a study of cytomegalovirus exposure and HLA in healthy donors. The study ran its PCR with 60 Vbeta and 13 Jbeta primers. Here immunoSEQ multiplex PCR was the method, and the copy in TCRdb shows in-frame clones only, minus some. The sample contains approximately 160,000 clones, 70% of which appear only once. The table lists this clone with a few counts. Its target is unknown. Samples came from healthy bone marrow donors. Notes on the study in general: Productive rates of about 90% or about 30% were seen for most TCR beta V segments in an earlier analysis.

V lost 8 bases, J lost 8 bases, and 12 bases stayed unmatched. The CDR3 contains 14 residues. The germline CDR1 and CDR2 sequences are MGHDK and SYGVNS. The chain carries TRBV25-1 and TRBJ2-1; 7 bases line up with TRBD2. Sequencing was done on a sample of PBMCs. This receptor was identified in a man younger than 30 in good health and CMV-seropositive. CDR3 sequence: CASHTMAGDHEQFF. DNA for the CDR3: TGTGCCAGCCATACAATGGCGGGAGATCATGAGCAGTTCTTC.